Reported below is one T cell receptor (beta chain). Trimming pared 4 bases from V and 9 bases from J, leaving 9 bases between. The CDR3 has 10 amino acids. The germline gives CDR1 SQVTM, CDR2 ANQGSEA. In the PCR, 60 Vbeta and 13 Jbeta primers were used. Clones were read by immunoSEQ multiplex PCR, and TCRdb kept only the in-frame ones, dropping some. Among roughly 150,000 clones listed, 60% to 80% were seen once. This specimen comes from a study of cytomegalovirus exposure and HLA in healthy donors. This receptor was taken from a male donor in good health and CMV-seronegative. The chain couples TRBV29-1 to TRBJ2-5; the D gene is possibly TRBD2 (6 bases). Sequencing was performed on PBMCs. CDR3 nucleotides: TGCAGCGTTGGGGGGGACTCCCAGTACTTC. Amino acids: CSVGGDSQYF.